A single sample gave rise to the 9 T cell receptor beta chains below, sequenced in a study of CD8 T cells in Susac syndrome. Random hexamers were used to reverse transcribe an amount of 0.5 to 1 ug RNA. MiXCR was run by TCRdb on the immunoSEQ multiplex PCR reads, yielding one entry per CDR3 protein. Of about 130,000 distinct CDR3 sequences listed, over 85% are singletons. The sequenced sample was CD8+ T cells from PBMCs. The receptor source for this set is a human donor with Susac syndrome.

V and J are TRBV7-9 and TRBJ1-1; TRBD1 aligns across 9 bases. CDR3 size: 14 residues. Germline V gene lookup returns CDR1 SEHNR and CDR2 FQNEAQ (reference sequence). V shed 0 bases and J 5 bases; nucleotides not matched to a gene: 1. The CDR3 is CASSLAGQGTEAFF. CDR3 coding DNA: TGTGCCAGCAGCTTAGCGGGACAGGGAACTGAAGCTTTCTTT. The full variable domain, its missing parts supplied by reference TRBV7-9 and TRBJ1-1, is DTGVSQNPRHKITKRGQNVTFRCDPISEHNRLYWYRQTLGQGPEFLTYFQNEAQLEKSRLLSDRFSAERPKGSFSTLEIQRTEQGDSAMYLCASSLAGQGTEAFFGQGTRLTVV.

V usage is TRBV7-9 and J usage is TRBJ2-7; 14 bases match TRBD2. Germline V lookup: CDR1 SEHNR, CDR2 FQNEAQ (reference sequence). V gave up 5 bases and J gave up 1 base; unmatched junction bases: 7. The CDR3 is made up of 17 amino acids. Written as DNA, the CDR3 is TGTGCCAGCAGCCCCGGGACTAGCGGGAGTGTATCCTACGAGCAGTACTTC. Amino acids: CASSPGTSGSVSYEQYF.

This chain links TRBV4-3 with TRBJ2-3; no definite D call. The CDR3 spans 15 residues. V lost 4 bases and J lost 2, with 13 bases in between. Per germline, CDR1 LGHNA and CDR2 YSLEER. CDR3 sequence reads: CASSLIAGNTDTQYF. CDR3 nucleotide sequence: TGCGCCAGCAGCCTGATTGCAGGAAACACAGATACGCAGTATTTT.

The gene calls are TRBV12-3 or TRBV12-4 and TRBJ1-2; D is uncertain. The V end lost 3 bases, the J end lost 5 bases, and 7 bases lay between the germline ends. There are 12 residues in the CDR3. CDR3 nucleotide sequence: TGTGCCAGCAGTTTGGGGTTATATGGCTACACCTTC. This encodes CASSLGLYGYTF.

The rearrangement links TRBV12-3 or TRBV12-4 to TRBJ2-2; D remains ambiguous. CDR3 length: 15 residues. Trimming cost V 3 bases and J 6 bases, with 14 bases left between them. The CDR3 region is CASSLRKAAAGELFF. CDR3 DNA sequence: TGTGCCAGCAGTTTGAGGAAAGCCGCCGCCGGGGAGCTGTTTTTT.

This chain links TRBV23-1 with TRBJ1-2; TRBD1 agrees at 8 bases. TRBV23-1 is an open reading frame, and its role is uncertain. The CDR3 has 19 residues. V trimming: 7 bases; J trimming: 5 bases; junction bases outside the gene matches: 24. CDR3 sequence: CASNRTRQGKRVDVYGYTF. CDR3 sequence (DNA): TGCGCCAGCAACCGGACACGACAGGGGAAGAGGGTGGACGTATATGGCTACACCTTC.

CDR3 nucleotide sequence: TGTGCCAGCAGTGCCTTGGGGCTCCGGTACGAGCAGTACTTC. As protein: CASSALGLRYEQYF. This chain uses TRBV25-1 with TRBJ2-7; possibly TRBD1 for D (5 bases). This CDR3 is built from 14 residues. The V gene lost 4 bases and the J gene lost 4 bases, with 14 bases spanning the gap. Germline V gene lookup returns CDR1 MGHDK and CDR2 SYGVNS.

This rearrangement joins TRBV14 to TRBJ2-1; unclear D gene. CDR1 and CDR2 (germline): SGHDN, FVKESK. Trimming took off 1 base at V and 5 bases at J, with 6 bases between the two ends. CDR3 length equals 13 residues. CDR3 nucleotides: TGTGCCAGCAGCCAAGCACGGAACAATGAGCAGTTCTTC. Amino acid sequence: CASSQARNNEQFF.

The chain couples TRBV4-1 to TRBJ2-7; D unclear. V lost 0 bases and J 0 bases, leaving 6 bases between the germline ends. CDR3 length: 14 residues. Germline V gene data show CDR1 as MGHRA and CDR2 as YSYEKL. This CDR3 reads CASSQDTRSYEQYF. DNA of the CDR3: TGCGCCAGCAGCCAAGACACTCGCTCCTACGAGCAGTACTTC.